Listed below are T cell receptor beta chains from one sample, sequenced in a study of blood T cells in healthy people across ages. TCRdb reanalysed the 5' RACE reads using MiXCR and keeps one entry per CDR3 protein. The data contain 850,000 to 1,000,000 distinct CDR3 sequences, roughly 43% of them singletons. The sample consisted of blood. The receptors were sampled from a man younger than 45 in good health. Both conserved end residues are part of each CDR3. Fields, in order: D gene, V gene, CDR3 protein. D genes are given only for firm matches.

.,TRBV5-1,CASSLALEAPLHF
.,TRBV28,CASTAGISYNEQFF
.,TRBV27,CATRPDRGMNTEAFF
.,TRBV6-6,CASSPGMEYNEQFF
TRBD1,TRBV10-3,CAISSLQGAGGELFF
.,TRBV4-2,CASSQEATTDTQYF
.,TRBV5-1,CASSLVQGYTEAFF
.,TRBV2,CASRVRTRGGETQYF
.,TRBV6-6,CASRRPSYRSYNEQFF
.,TRBV2,CATDQGGRYEQYF
.,TRBV5-1,CASSQIPGTQGTEAFF
.,TRBV27,CASRSNSPLHF